A single sample is the source of the 9 T cell receptor beta chains below, sequenced in a study of blood T cell repertoires in COVID-19 (dated by TCRdb to about 2020). The library was made by the immunoSEQ multiplex PCR assay. TCRdb limited this immuneACCESS table to in-frame rearrangements with V and J called. A share of clones is missing; checked studies link under half to unresolved V genes, and the rest is unexplained. For this sample there are 200,000 or so clones; around 79% appear just once. The ten largest clones take up 17% of the sample. Sequencing used peripheral blood. These TCRs come from a man in his 60s with active or convalescent COVID-19.

V and J are TRBV7-2 and TRBJ2-2, with 7 bases aligning to TRBD1. V shed 7 bases and J 4 bases; nucleotides not matched to a gene: 9. This CDR3 region has 15 residues. Per germline, CDR1 SGHTA and CDR2 FQGNSA. CDR3 DNA: TGTGCCAGCAACACAGGGGTCCTCCCCACCGGGGAGCTGTTTTTT. Amino acids: CASNTGVLPTGELFF.

The chain has TRBV6-5 and TRBJ1-5; D call uncertain. Germline V gene data show CDR1 as MNHEY and CDR2 as SVGAGI. Deletions cut 4 bases from V and 6 bases from J, with 13 bases between. This CDR3 has 14 amino acids. The CDR3 sequence: CASSSTSAGQPQHF. The CDR3 DNA reads TGTGCCAGCAGTTCCACCTCAGCGGGTCAGCCCCAGCATTTT.

This chain connects TRBV2 to TRBJ2-7; D might be TRBD1 (6 bases). Trimming cost V 2 bases and J 6 bases, with 17 bases left between them. Germline CDR1 SNHLY, CDR2 FYNNEI. The CDR3 covers 15 residues. The CDR3, as DNA: TGTGCCAGCAGTGAACTCAGAGGGGGAGAAGGCGAGCAGTACTTC. Amino acid sequence: CASSELRGGEGEQYF.

This chain joins TRBV10-3 and TRBJ1-1; TRBD1 might be the D (5 bases). Germline-derived CDR1 and CDR2 are ENHRY and SYGVKD. V shed 6 bases and J shed 0 bases, with 17 bases lying between them. The CDR3 runs 16 residues. Here the CDR3 DNA reads TGTGCCATCAGAGGGTACGGTCGGGGGATGAACACTGAAGCTTTCTTT. Encoded protein: CAIRGYGRGMNTEAFF.

A few counts support this clone. The chain recombines TRBV7-8 with TRBJ1-6; D call uncertain. The ends were cut back, 5 bases at V and 7 bases at J, with 12 bases in the middle. Per the germline V gene, CDR1 is SGHVS and CDR2 is FQNEAQ. The CDR3 consists of 14 residues. The CDR3 nucleotides are TGTGCCAGCAGCCAGACACTTTCAAATTCACCCCTCCACTTT. It translates to CASSQTLSNSPLHF.

The chain recombines TRBV19 with TRBJ2-3; D unresolved. This CDR3 has 12 residues. Germline CDR1 and CDR2: LNHDA and SQIVND (reference sequence). The ends were cut back, 5 bases at V and 5 bases at J, with 8 bases in the middle. The CDR3 sequence: CASSELEDTQYF. CDR3 nucleotides: TGTGCCAGTAGTGAGCTAGAAGATACGCAGTATTTT.

This clone came up a few times. The chain joins TRBV6-5 to TRBJ2-3, with a possible D match to TRBD1 (6 bases). The CDR3 runs 13 residues. Per germline, CDR1 MNHEY and CDR2 SVGAGI. Trimming took 0 bases from V and 6 from J, leaving 7 bases between them. CDR3 region: CASSYSQGDTQYF. Here the CDR3 DNA reads TGTGCCAGCAGTTACTCCCAGGGGGATACGCAGTATTTT.

This rearrangement joins TRBV12-3 or TRBV12-4 to TRBJ1-2, with D maybe TRBD1 (6 bases). The germline V and J ends were trimmed by 8 bases and 6 bases, with 16 bases remaining between them. The CDR3 covers 13 residues. The CDR3: CASLATGNNGYTF. The CDR3 region has the DNA TGTGCCAGCTTAGCCACAGGGAATAATGGCTACACCTTC.

The chain combines TRBV7-2 with TRBJ2-5, with D possibly TRBD2 on 6 matching bases. V was pared by 5 bases and J by 5 bases, with 18 bases between. Germline values: CDR1 SGHTA, CDR2 FQGNSA. CDR3 size: 15 residues. This CDR3 is CASSPTLAAAETQYF. In DNA form, the CDR3 reads TGTGCCAGCAGCCCGACACTAGCCGCCGCGGAGACCCAGTACTTC.